The entry that follows covers one TCR beta chain sequence. The antigen remains undetermined. This CDR3 has 15 residues. V was cut by 0 bases and J by 1 base, with 10 bases left in between. The germline V gene encodes CDR1 MNHEY and CDR2 SMNVEV (reference sequence). This sample stems from a study of cytomegalovirus exposure and HLA in healthy donors. Study summary: One earlier analysis, a look at 180 million or so T cells, found 117 million unique TCR beta sequences.

Primers for the PCR totalled 60 Vbeta and 13 Jbeta. The assay was immunoSEQ multiplex PCR, and TCRdb's table has in-frame clones only and misses some. Seen here are more than 90,000 clones, about 61% observed once, and the top ten hold roughly 2%. Study-wide points: Most sequenced TCRs were rare (though some public TCRs occurred in many donors). Later, TCR association rates were found to vary by HLA locus, highest for DRB1 and lowest for HLA-C. Published work reported that the classifier diagnosed cytomegalovirus status with high specificity and sensitivity.

This receptor was obtained from a woman aged 30 to 39 in good health and CMV-seronegative. Sequencing was done on a sample of PBMCs. The V and J genes are TRBV27 and TRBJ2-7; possibly TRBD2 for D (6 bases). The CDR3 is CASSLSVGTSYEQYF. CDR3 in DNA: TGTGCCAGCAGTTTATCAGTCGGGACTTCCTACGAGCAGTACTTC.